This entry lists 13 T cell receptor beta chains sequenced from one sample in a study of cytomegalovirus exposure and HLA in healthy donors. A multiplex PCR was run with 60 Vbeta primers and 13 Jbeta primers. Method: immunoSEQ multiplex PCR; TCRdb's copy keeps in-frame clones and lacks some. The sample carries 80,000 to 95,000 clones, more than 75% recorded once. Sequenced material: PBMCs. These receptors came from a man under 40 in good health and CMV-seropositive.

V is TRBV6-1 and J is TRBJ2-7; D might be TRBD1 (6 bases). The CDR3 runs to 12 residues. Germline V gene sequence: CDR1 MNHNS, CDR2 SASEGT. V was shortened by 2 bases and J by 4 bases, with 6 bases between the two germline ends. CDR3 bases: TGTGCCAGCAGTGAACAGGGGTACGAGCAGTACTTC. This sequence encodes CASSEQGYEQYF.

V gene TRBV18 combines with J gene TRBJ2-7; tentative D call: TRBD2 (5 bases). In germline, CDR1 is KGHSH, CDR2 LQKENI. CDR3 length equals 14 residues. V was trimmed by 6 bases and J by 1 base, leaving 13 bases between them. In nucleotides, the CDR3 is TGTGCCAGCTCGAAGCTCGGACTGTCCTACGAGCAGTACTTC. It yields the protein CASSKLGLSYEQYF.

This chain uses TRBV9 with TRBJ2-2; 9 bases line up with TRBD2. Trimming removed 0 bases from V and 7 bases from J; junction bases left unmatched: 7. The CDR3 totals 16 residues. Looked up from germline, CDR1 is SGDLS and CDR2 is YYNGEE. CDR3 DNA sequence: TGTGCCAGCAGCGTAGTAGCGGGAGTAAGTAGCGGGGAGCTGTTTTTT. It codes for CASSVVAGVSSGELFF.

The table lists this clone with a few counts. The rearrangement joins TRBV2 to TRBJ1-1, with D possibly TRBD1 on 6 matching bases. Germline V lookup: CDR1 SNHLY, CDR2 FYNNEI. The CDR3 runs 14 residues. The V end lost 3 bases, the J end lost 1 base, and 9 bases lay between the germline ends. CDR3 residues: CASSDRGRNTEAFF. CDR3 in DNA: TGTGCCAGCAGTGACAGGGGCAGGAACACTGAAGCTTTCTTT. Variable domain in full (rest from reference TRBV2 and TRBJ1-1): EPEVTQTPSHQVTQMGQEVILRCVPISNHLYFYWYRQILGQKVEFLVSFYNNEISEKSEIFDDQFSVERPDGSNFTLKIRSTKLEDSAMYFCASSDRGRNTEAFFGQGTRLTVV.

CDR3 bases: TGCGCCAGCAGCTTTATAGGGGATGGCGAGCAGTACTTC. This gives the protein CASSFIGDGEQYF. The genes are TRBV5-1 and TRBJ2-7; TRBD1 might be the D (5 bases). Germline V gives CDR1 SGHRS, CDR2 YFSETQ. The V and J ends lost 2 bases and 6 bases respectively, with 12 bases between them. The CDR3 runs to 13 residues.

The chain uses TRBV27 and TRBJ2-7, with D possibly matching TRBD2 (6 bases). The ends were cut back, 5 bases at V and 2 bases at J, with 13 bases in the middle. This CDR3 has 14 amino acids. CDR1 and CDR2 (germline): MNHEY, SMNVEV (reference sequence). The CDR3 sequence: CASSRRDGPYEQYF. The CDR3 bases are TGTGCCAGCAGTCGGCGGGACGGACCCTACGAGCAGTACTTC.

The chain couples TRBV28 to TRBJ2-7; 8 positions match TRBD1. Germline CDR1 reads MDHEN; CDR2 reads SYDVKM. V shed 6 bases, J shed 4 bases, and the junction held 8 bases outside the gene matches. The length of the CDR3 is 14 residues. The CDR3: CASRMTGEGYEQYF. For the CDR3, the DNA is TGTGCCAGCAGGATGACAGGGGAAGGTTACGAGCAGTACTTC. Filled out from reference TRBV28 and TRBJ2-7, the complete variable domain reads DVKVTQSSRYLVKRTGEKVFLECVQDMDHENMFWYRQDPGLGLRLIYFSYDVKMKEKGDIPEGYSVSREKKERFSLILESASTNQTSMYLCASRMTGEGYEQYFGPGTRLTVT.

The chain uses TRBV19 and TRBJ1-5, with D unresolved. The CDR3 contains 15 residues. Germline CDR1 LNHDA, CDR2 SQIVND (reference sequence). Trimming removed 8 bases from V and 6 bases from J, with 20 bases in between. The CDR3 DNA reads TGTGCCAGTGCGAGGAGTTGGAGATCAACTCAGCCCCAGCATTTT. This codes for CASARSWRSTQPQHF. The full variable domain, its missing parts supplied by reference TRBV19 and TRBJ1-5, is DGGITQSPKYLFRKEGQNVTLSCEQNLNHDAMYWYRQDPGQGLRLIYYSQIVNDFQKGDIAEGYSVSREKKESFPLTVTSAQKNPTAFYLCASARSWRSTQPQHFGDGTRLSIL.

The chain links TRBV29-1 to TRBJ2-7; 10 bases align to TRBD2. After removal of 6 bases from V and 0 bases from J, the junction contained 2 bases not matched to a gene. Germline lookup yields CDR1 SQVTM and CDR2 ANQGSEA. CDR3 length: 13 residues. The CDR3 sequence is CSVWTSGSYEQYF. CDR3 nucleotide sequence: TGCAGCGTGTGGACTAGCGGCTCCTACGAGCAGTACTTC.

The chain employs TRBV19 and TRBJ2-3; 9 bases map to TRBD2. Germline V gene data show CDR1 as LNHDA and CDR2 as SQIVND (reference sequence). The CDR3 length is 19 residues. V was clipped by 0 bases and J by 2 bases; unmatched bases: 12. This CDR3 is CASSIDASRAGGPTDTQYF. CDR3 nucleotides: TGTGCCAGTAGTATAGATGCCTCCCGGGCGGGAGGGCCCACAGATACGCAGTATTTT. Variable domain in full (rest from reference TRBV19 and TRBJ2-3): DGGITQSPKYLFRKEGQNVTLSCEQNLNHDAMYWYRQDPGQGLRLIYYSQIVNDFQKGDIAEGYSVSREKKESFPLTVTSAQKNPTAFYLCASSIDASRAGGPTDTQYFGPGTRLTVL.

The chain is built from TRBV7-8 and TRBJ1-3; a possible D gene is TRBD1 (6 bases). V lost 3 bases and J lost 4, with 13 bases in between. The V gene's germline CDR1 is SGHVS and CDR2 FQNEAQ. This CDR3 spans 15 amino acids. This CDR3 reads CASSLVGTPGNTIYF. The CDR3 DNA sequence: TGTGCCAGCAGCTTGGTCGGGACACCCGGAAACACCATATATTTT.

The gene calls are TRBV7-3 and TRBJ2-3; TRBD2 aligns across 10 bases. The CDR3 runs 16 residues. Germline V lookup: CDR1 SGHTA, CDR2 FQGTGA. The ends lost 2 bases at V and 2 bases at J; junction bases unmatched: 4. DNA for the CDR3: TGTGCCAGCAGCTTACCCCTAGCGGGAGCCACAGATACGCAGTATTTT. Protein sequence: CASSLPLAGATDTQYF.

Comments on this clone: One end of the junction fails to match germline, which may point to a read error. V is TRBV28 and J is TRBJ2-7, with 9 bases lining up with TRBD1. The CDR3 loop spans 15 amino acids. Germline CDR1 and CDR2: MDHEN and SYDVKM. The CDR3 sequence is CASSTLGTGMYGQYF. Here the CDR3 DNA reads TGTGCCAGCAGTACCCTCGGGACAGGGATGTACGGGCAGTACTTC. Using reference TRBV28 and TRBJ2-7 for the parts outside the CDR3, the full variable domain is DVKVTQSSRYLVKRTGEKVFLECVQDMDHENMFWYRQDPGLGLRLIYFSYDVKMKEKGDIPEGYSVSREKKERFSLILESASTNQTSMYLCASSTLGTGMYGQYFGPGTRLTVT.